The 2 T cell receptor beta chains presented below share a single source sample, sequenced in a study of memory CD4+ T cells and cytomegalovirus serostatus. The sort gate was single viable CD3+CD4+CD8-CD45RO+ cells for memory CD4+ T cells. The protocol was immunoSEQ multiplex PCR, while the TCRdb copy is restricted to in-frame clones and leaves out a portion. The data show some 48,000 clones, with about 73% seen just once and around 0.61% held by the top ten. Sequencing was done on a sample of memory CD4+ T cells from blood. Receptors originate from an adult in good health and CMV-seronegative.

The rearrangement joins TRBV30 to TRBJ1-1; 7 nucleotides match TRBD1. CDR1 and CDR2 (germline): GTSNPN, SVGIG (reference sequence). The V and J ends lost 8 bases and 4 bases, in that order; junction bases with no gene match: 4. The CDR3 consists of 11 residues. The CDR3 DNA sequence: TGTGCCGTACAGGGGAGCACTGAAGCTTTCTTT. It codes for CAVQGSTEAFF.

The rearrangement uses TRBV29-1 and TRBJ2-4, with D perhaps TRBD2 (6 bases). CDR1 is SQVTM, CDR2 ANQGSEA, per germline. The CDR3 is 13 amino acids. With 3 bases removed from V and 3 bases from J, the gap between germline ends came to 9 bases. The CDR3 nucleotides read TGCAGCGTTGAGTACGGGGGCAAAAACATTCAGTACTTC. Encoded protein: CSVEYGGKNIQYF. The whole variable domain, filled in from reference TRBV29-1 and TRBJ2-4, reads SAVISQKPSRDICQRGTSLTIQCQVDSQVTMMFWYRQQPGQSLTLIATANQGSEATYESGFVIDKFPISRPNLTFSTLTVSNMSPEDSSIYLCSVEYGGKNIQYFGAGTRLSVL.